The rows below give T cell receptor beta chains drawn from one sample of a study of T cell responses to AZD1222 COVID-19 vaccine. The table came from immunoSEQ multiplex PCR; TCRdb's copy has only in-frame clones and leaves some out. The sample yields tens of thousands of clones, less than 85% seen once. Sequenced material: peripheral blood, taken 28 days after the second AZD1222 dose. All receptors come from an adult who received the AZD1222 COVID-19 vaccine. CDR3s include the opening cysteine and the closing phenylalanine or tryptophan. The D gene is left open where the match is weak. Expanded clones are given a class, and other clones once, few, many or no size at all.

clone_size	v_call	d_call	cdr3_length	j_call	cdr3_nt	cdr3_aa
NA	TRBV30	TRBD1	18	TRBJ1-1	TGTGCCTGGAGCATCTCCAGGGGGGGCCGCCCCAAGAGCGCTGAAGCTTTCTTT	CAWSISRGGRPKSAEAFF
NA	TRBV9	NA	14	TRBJ2-5	TGTGCCAGCAGCGTCTCGGGGGCGGGAGAGACCCAGTACTTC	CASSVSGAGETQYF
NA	TRBV6-5	TRBD1	15	TRBJ1-2	TGTGCCAGCAGTTCCGCGGGACAGGGTCTAGATGGCTACACCTTC	CASSSAGQGLDGYTF
NA	TRBV7-9	TRBD1	15	TRBJ2-3	TGTGCCAGCAGCTTAGGGACAGGGGAATCAGATACGCAGTATTTT	CASSLGTGESDTQYF
NA	TRBV4-1	NA	17	TRBJ1-4	TGCGCCAGCAGCCAAGAATCAGTAGGCAGAGATAATGAAAAACTGTTTTTT	CASSQESVGRDNEKLFF
NA	TRBV18	TRBD2	16	TRBJ2-1	TGTGCCAGCTCACCCCAAACTAGCGCGGCCTACAATGAGCAGTTCTTC	CASSPQTSAAYNEQFF
NA	TRBV5-6	NA	18	TRBJ1-1	TGTGCCAGCAGCTTTTGGTCTAGGGGGAGAATCCTGAACACTGAAGCTTTCTTT	CASSFWSRGRILNTEAFF
few	TRBV7-9	NA	14	TRBJ2-2	TGTGCCAGCAGCTTAGTCGAGGGCTCCGGGGAGCTGTTTTTT	CASSLVEGSGELFF
NA	TRBV11-2	NA	16	TRBJ1-2	TGTGCCAGCAGCTTAAGCCCCGACGGTACTAGATATGGCTACACCTTC	CASSLSPDGTRYGYTF
NA	TRBV2	NA	14	TRBJ2-4	TGTGCCGGCGGCGGGGCCCTAGCCAAAAACATTCAGTACTTC	CAGGGALAKNIQYF
few	TRBV2	TRBD1	11	TRBJ2-7	TGTGCCAGCAGGACAGGGTTCGAGCAGTACTTC	CASRTGFEQYF
NA	TRBV6-1	NA	15	TRBJ1-2	TGTGCCAGCAGTGAACATATCTCTAAAAGCTATGGCTACACCTTC	CASSEHISKSYGYTF
NA	TRBV6-5	NA	14	TRBJ2-5	TGTGCCAGTCGTATAGGAGCGATGATGGGGACCCAGTACTTC	CASRIGAMMGTQYF
NA	TRBV7-9	NA	15	TRBJ2-5	TGTGCCAGCAGCCCCCGGGACCCCGGCTGGGAGACCCAGTACTTC	CASSPRDPGWETQYF
NA	TRBV5-8	NA	10	TRBJ2-7	TGTGCCAGCAGCTCATACGAGCAGTACTTC	CASSSYEQYF
NA	TRBV7-2	TRBD2	15	TRBJ2-2	TGTGCCAGCAGCTCGGGACTAGCTCGTCCCGGGGAGCTGTTTTTT	CASSSGLARPGELFF
NA	TRBV6-5	TRBD1	13	TRBJ1-5	TGTGCCAGCTGGGACAGGATCAATCAGCCCCAGCATTTT	CASWDRINQPQHF
NA	TRBV5-4	TRBD2	14	TRBJ2-1	TGTGCCAGCAGCTTGGGACTAGCGGGAGGCGAGCAGTTCTTC	CASSLGLAGGEQFF
few	TRBV5-1	NA	13	TRBJ2-7	TGCGCCAGCAGCTTAAACCTCGCGGGGGAGCAGTACTTC	CASSLNLAGEQYF
NA	TRBV12-3/TRBV12-4	NA	12	TRBJ1-2	TGTGCCAGCAGTTTGGGGGTGAGTGGCTACACCTTC	CASSLGVSGYTF
NA	TRBV27	TRBD2	19	TRBJ2-1	TGTGCCAGCCCTATTTCGGAGGCTAGCGGGATAAAGTACTACAATGAGCAGTTCTTC	CASPISEASGIKYYNEQFF
few	TRBV7-9	NA	15	TRBJ1-4	TGTGCCAGCAGCTTGGCGGGGGGCATTGACGAAAAACTGTTTTTT	CASSLAGGIDEKLFF
NA	TRBV3-1/TRBV3-2	NA	17	TRBJ1-3	TGTGCCAGCAGCCCCAGCGGTGTCCGGTACTCTGGAAACACCATATATTTT	CASSPSGVRYSGNTIYF
NA	TRBV7-3	NA	16	TRBJ2-2	TGTGCCAGCAGCCTGACAGGCCTGGCCTTCACCGGGGAGCTGTTTTTT	CASSLTGLAFTGELFF
once	TRBV5-1	NA	15	TRBJ1-1	TGCGCCAGCAGCTTGGGCGGGGACTCGAACACTGAAGCTTTCTTT	CASSLGGDSNTEAFF
NA	TRBV7-9	TRBD2	18	TRBJ2-2	TGTGCCAGCAGCTCAAGGGGTAGCGGGAGTGCGGAGACCGGGGAGCTGTTTTTT	CASSSRGSGSAETGELFF
NA	TRBV27	NA	15	TRBJ2-2	TGTGCCAGCAGTTTTGGTCGCACGAACACCGGGGAGCTGTTTTTT	CASSFGRTNTGELFF
NA	TRBV6-5	TRBD1	14	TRBJ1-5	TGTGCCAGCAGTAAGACAGGGGAAAGTCAGCCCCAGCATTTT	CASSKTGESQPQHF
once	TRBV20-1	NA	12	TRBJ1-3	TGCAGTGCTAGTAACCCCGGAAACACCATATATTTT	CSASNPGNTIYF
few	TRBV5-1	NA	13	TRBJ1-1	TGCGCCAGCAGCTTGTCCCAGAACACTGAAGCTTTCTTT	CASSLSQNTEAFF
NA	TRBV20-1	NA	11	TRBJ1-2	TGCAGTGCCTACAGGAACTATGGCTACACCTTC	CSAYRNYGYTF
NA	TRBV7-2	TRBD2	17	TRBJ2-5	TGTGCCAGCAGCCCATACTCACCTAGCGGGACCCAAGAGACCCAGTACTTC	CASSPYSPSGTQETQYF
NA	TRBV7-3	NA	15	TRBJ2-1	TGTGCCAGCAGCCCGTCTCCGGGCGCATACAATGAGCAGTTCTTC	CASSPSPGAYNEQFF
NA	TRBV6-5	NA	14	TRBJ1-4	TGTGCCAGCAGTTACGGGGAGGCTAATGAAAAACTGTTTTTT	CASSYGEANEKLFF
NA	TRBV14	NA	13	TRBJ1-1	TGTGCCAGCAGCCCCTTCTACGCGGGCGGAGCTTTCTTT	CASSPFYAGGAFF
NA	TRBV30	NA	17	TRBJ1-2	TGTGCCTGGAGTGTACATGGAAGTCCGGGGCAGCTGTGGGGCTACACCTTC	CAWSVHGSPGQLWGYTF
NA	TRBV14	TRBD2	16	TRBJ2-1	TGTGCCAGCAGCCAAGAGCTCGCGGGAGGGTACAATGAGCAGTTCTTC	CASSQELAGGYNEQFF
NA	TRBV6-5	NA	14	TRBJ1-3	TGTGCCAGCAGTTCCCCGAACTCTGGAAACACCATATATTTT	CASSSPNSGNTIYF
NA	TRBV12-3/TRBV12-4	NA	13	TRBJ1-2	TGTGCCAGCAGTCTGAAAACTAACTATGGCTACACCTTC	CASSLKTNYGYTF
NA	TRBV7-6	NA	14	TRBJ2-7	TGTGCCAGCAGCCTATTGGAGGGCCAGTACGAGCAGTACTTC	CASSLLEGQYEQYF
NA	TRBV5-6	NA	15	TRBJ1-2	TGTGCCAGCAGCTTGGTGTTCACAGGGAACTATGGCTACACCTTC	CASSLVFTGNYGYTF
NA	TRBV29-1	NA	11	TRBJ2-1	TGCAGCGTTGATGCATACAATGAGCAGTTCTTC	CSVDAYNEQFF
NA	TRBV4-1	NA	16	TRBJ2-1	TGCGCCAGCAGCCAAGATCAGGGGGGAGTGGTCAATGAGCAGTTCTTC	CASSQDQGGVVNEQFF
NA	TRBV10-3	NA	11	TRBJ1-4	TGTGCCACCCGGGGGACAATTAAACTGTTTTTT	CATRGTIKLFF
NA	TRBV3-1/TRBV3-2	NA	14	TRBJ1-4	TGTGCCAGCAGCCAAGGTGTGGGAAATGAAAAACTGTTTTTT	CASSQGVGNEKLFF
NA	TRBV9	NA	16	TRBJ1-3	TGTGCCAGCAGCGTAGCTGGGAAGTTCCCTGGAAACACCATATATTTT	CASSVAGKFPGNTIYF
NA	TRBV19	NA	11	TRBJ1-2	TGTGCCACCCAGAAGAGAGAAGGCTACACCTTC	CATQKREGYTF
few	TRBV7-8	NA	14	TRBJ2-5	TGTGCCAGCAGCACGAGACAGATCCAAGAGACCCAGTACTTC	CASSTRQIQETQYF
NA	TRBV14	TRBD2	16	TRBJ2-1	TGTGCCAGCAGCCCCATAGCGGGAGGCACCTACAATGAGCAGTTCTTC	CASSPIAGGTYNEQFF
NA	TRBV7-9	NA	12	TRBJ2-5	TGTGCCAGCAGCTCTATAGGGGAGACCCAGTACTTC	CASSSIGETQYF
NA	TRBV5-1	NA	16	TRBJ2-3	TGCGCCAGCAGCTTGGCGAGCATCCCAACGGCAGATACGCAGTATTTT	CASSLASIPTADTQYF
NA	TRBV11-2	NA	16	TRBJ2-1	TGTGCCAGCAGCTTGTTTGCGACCCGCTCCTACAATGAGCAGTTCTTC	CASSLFATRSYNEQFF
NA	TRBV2	TRBD1	15	TRBJ1-5	TGTGCCAGCCTACAGGGGGGGGGTGACAATCAGCCCCAGCATTTT	CASLQGGGDNQPQHF
NA	TRBV4-2	TRBD2	17	TRBJ2-2	TGTGCCAGCAGCCAAGGGCGTAGCGGGGGGGTCACCGGGGAGCTGTTTTTT	CASSQGRSGGVTGELFF
NA	TRBV6-5	TRBD2	15	TRBJ2-7	TGTGCCAGCAGTTTCGCTAGCGGGAGTTGGTACGAGCAGTACTTC	CASSFASGSWYEQYF
NA	TRBV5-1	NA	14	TRBJ1-1	TGCGCCAGCAGCTTGGGGGGGAGCACCACTGAAGCTTTCTTT	CASSLGGSTTEAFF